These 22 T cell receptor beta chains were all obtained from the same sample, sequenced in a study of blood T cells in healthy people across ages. A second PCR, run for about 7 to 11 cycles, used a sample-barcoded 5' primer plus a J-beta primer mix. TCRdb recomputed calls from the 5' RACE reads with MiXCR, one row per CDR3 protein. The table includes about 400,000 distinct CDR3 sequences, 45% to 60% detected once. The sample was blood. These receptors all come from a man aged 55 to 69 in good health.

The CDR3 DNA is TGTGCCAGCAGCTTGGCCGCAGCATATAATTCACCCCTCCACTTT. It translates to CASSLAAAYNSPLHF. The V gene is TRBV7-2, the J gene TRBJ1-6; D gene unclear. The germline V gene has CDR1 SGHTA and CDR2 FQGNSA. This CDR3 region has 15 residues. V was cut by 3 bases and J by 4 bases, with 10 bases left in between. The full variable domain, with the rest looked up from reference TRBV7-2 and TRBJ1-6, is GAGVSQSPSNKVTEKGKDVELRCDPISGHTALYWYRQSLGQGLEFLIYFQGNSAPDKSGLPSDRFSAERTGGSVSTLTIQRTQQEDSAVYLCASSLAAAYNSPLHFGNGTRLTVT.

This clonotype occurred a few times. The chain has TRBV7-8 and TRBJ1-2, with D hard to call. Germline CDR1 reads SGHVS; CDR2 reads FQNEAQ. This CDR3 has 14 residues. Trimming shortened V by 3 bases and J by 8 bases, and 16 bases separated the two germline ends. CDR3 bases: TGTGCCAGCAGCTTGGTACCCCTGGTAGGGGGCTACACCTTC. Translation gives CASSLVPLVGGYTF.

The gene calls are TRBV6-5 and TRBJ2-1; no reliable D call. This CDR3 has 14 residues. V dropped 2 bases and J dropped 7 bases, with 12 bases sitting between them. Germline lookup yields CDR1 MNHEY and CDR2 SVGAGI. DNA for the CDR3: TGTGCCAGCAGTTACGCTGCCGGGTGGAATGAGCAGTTCTTC. It translates to CASSYAAGWNEQFF.

Only a few counts were recorded for this clonotype. Here the CDR3 DNA reads TGTGCCAGCAGTGAAGCAAGCGGGAGGTACAATGAGCAGTTCTTC. Translating gives CASSEASGRYNEQFF. The chain combines TRBV6-1 with TRBJ2-1; TRBD2 agrees at 9 bases. With 0 bases clipped from V and 4 bases from J, the junction kept 1 base outside the gene matches. Germline assignment: CDR1 MNHNS and CDR2 SASEGT. The CDR3 sequence is 15 residues long.

The chain uses TRBV19 and TRBJ2-7; no reliable D call. CDR3 length: 13 amino acids. Between the trimmed V and J ends, which lost 10 bases and 5 bases, there was a span of 18 bases. CDR1 is LNHDA and CDR2 is SQIVND in the germline V gene (reference sequence). CDR3 amino acids: CATQDGPRNEQYF. The CDR3 DNA follows: TGTGCCACCCAGGATGGCCCTAGGAACGAGCAGTACTTC.

The rearrangement joins TRBV29-1 to TRBJ2-5, with 14 bases that match TRBD2. The junction had 5 bases not matched to a gene; V was cut back by 6 bases and J by 5 bases. The CDR3 length is 14 residues. Per germline, CDR1 SQVTM and CDR2 ANQGSEA. CDR3 nucleotide sequence: TGCAGCGTCGGACTAGCGGGAGGCGGGGAGACCCAGTACTTC. Translated, it gives CSVGLAGGGETQYF.

Concerning this clonotype: A much larger clone is a single base away; this may be a read error. CDR3 residues: CASNFGGRSAYF. The CDR3 region has the DNA TGTGCCAGCAATTTCGGTGGGAGGTCTGCGTATTTT. V is TRBV28 and J is TRBJ2-3; a possible D gene is TRBD2 (6 bases). CDR1 is MDHEN, CDR2 SYDVKM, per germline. V lost 7 bases, J lost 14 bases, and 19 bases lay in between. This CDR3 contains 12 residues.

This chain joins TRBV11-2 and TRBJ2-2, with 7 bases fitting TRBD1. V shed 6 bases, J shed 1 base, and the junction held 23 bases outside the gene matches. Germline values: CDR1 SGHAT, CDR2 FQNNGV. The CDR3 covers 21 residues. CDR3 residues: CASSLTAAYGLAGGNTGELFF. CDR3 DNA sequence: TGTGCCAGCAGTTTAACAGCAGCTTATGGATTAGCAGGGGGGAACACCGGGGAGCTGTTTTTT.

There are a few counts of this clonotype. The chain links TRBV5-5 to TRBJ2-5; possible D gene TRBD1, 5 bases. Per germline, CDR1 SGHKS and CDR2 YYEKEE (reference sequence). V was pared by 4 bases and J by 3 bases, with 13 bases between. The CDR3 has 14 residues. The DNA of the CDR3 is TGTGCCAGCAGCCTGGGGCATAACGAAGAGACCCAGTACTTC. As protein: CASSLGHNEETQYF.

This sequence joins TRBV7-3 and TRBJ2-1, with TRBD2 matching 13 bases. The J call may be wrong; the DNA end is better matched by TRBJ2-7. The CDR3 loop spans 15 amino acids. Looked up from germline, CDR1 is SGHTA and CDR2 is FQGTGA. In DNA form, the CDR3 reads TGTGCCAGCAGCTCGGGACTAGCGGGGTACAATGAGCAGTACTTC. Its protein product is CASSSGLAGYNEQYF.

CDR3 DNA sequence: TGTGCCAGCAGTTCTACGGGCCGTAGGGCGGAAAAACTGTTTTTT. Translating it yields CASSSTGRRAEKLFF. The chain employs TRBV28 and TRBJ1-4; D call uncertain. This CDR3 spans 15 amino acids. The V gene's germline CDR1 is MDHEN and CDR2 SYDVKM. The germline V and J ends were trimmed by 4 bases and 8 bases, with 17 bases remaining between them.

As to this clonotype: This could be a read error, since a much larger clone is one nucleotide away. This rearrangement joins TRBV20-1 to TRBJ2-7, with a tentative D call TRBD1 (6 bases). Germline CDR1 DFQATT, CDR2 SNEGSKA (reference sequence). V lost 3 bases and J 7 bases, leaving 19 bases between the germline ends. The CDR3 loop spans 14 amino acids. The CDR3 DNA sequence: TGCAGTGCTAGTAGGCAGGGGATGGGGAATGAGCAGTACTTC. This sequence encodes CSASRQGMGNEQYF.

Remarks on this clonotype: A junction end diverges from the germline sequence, so it may reflect a read error. V usage is TRBV5-6 and J usage is TRBJ1-2; D unresolved. The germline CDR1 and CDR2 sequences are SGHDT and YYEEEE. The CDR3 is 14 residues long. CDR3 nucleotides: TGTGCCAGCAGCTTGGACCCTTCTAACTATGGCTACACTTTC. Translation: CASSLDPSNYGYTF.

Regarding this clonotype: The junction does not match germline at one end; this may be a read error. The chain combines TRBV25-1 with TRBJ2-1; perhaps TRBD1 as D (5 bases). The CDR3 loop spans 14 amino acids. Per the germline V gene, CDR1 is MGHDK and CDR2 is SYGVNS. The CDR3 spells CASSDSRRVETQFF. The CDR3 coding sequence is TGCGCCAGCAGTGATAGCCGCAGGGTGGAGACCCAGTTCTTC.

The rearrangement joins TRBV29-1 to TRBJ2-5, with TRBD2 as a possible D gene (6 bases). The CDR3 runs to 13 residues. Germline assignment: CDR1 SQVTM and CDR2 ANQGSEA. Trimming shortened V by 7 bases and J by 4 bases, and 16 bases separated the two germline ends. The DNA for the CDR3 is TGCAGCGCTGACCTCGGGGGAGTAGAGACCCAGTACTTC. Its translation: CSADLGGVETQYF.

This rearrangement joins TRBV3-1 to TRBJ2-7; the match to TRBD1 covers 8 bases. V was clipped by 9 bases and J by 7 bases; unmatched bases: 11. Germline assignment: CDR1 LGHDT and CDR2 YNNKEL (reference sequence). This CDR3 has 13 amino acids. DNA for the CDR3: TGTGCCAGTACAACAGGGGGTCGCAATGAGCAGTACTTC. Protein product: CASTTGGRNEQYF.

This chain uses TRBV20-1 with TRBJ2-3; D gene unclear. The CDR3 runs 12 residues. Looked up from germline, CDR1 is DFQATT and CDR2 is SNEGSKA (reference sequence). The CDR3 loop is CRAQQLTDTQYF. The CDR3 DNA sequence: TGCAGGGCTCAGCAGCTCACAGATACGCAGTATTTT.

The chain uses TRBV20-1 and TRBJ2-1, with 8 bases identical to TRBD2. The germline gives CDR1 DFQATT, CDR2 SNEGSKA (reference sequence). This CDR3 has 15 residues. V trimming: 5 bases; J trimming: 2 bases; junction bases outside the gene matches: 8. The CDR3 sequence: CSALLRGRTYNEQFF. CDR3 nucleotide sequence: TGCAGTGCTCTCCTTCGCGGGAGGACCTACAATGAGCAGTTCTTC.

CDR3 in amino acids: CASSVQENTDTQYF. The CDR3 coding sequence is TGTGCCAGCAGCGTACAGGAGAACACAGATACGCAGTATTTT. The chain employs TRBV9 and TRBJ2-3; D unresolved. The CDR3 is 14 amino acids. Germline V CDR1 and CDR2: SGDLS, YYNGEE. The V end lost 1 base, the J end lost 2 bases, and 8 bases lay between the germline ends. Full variable domain (remainder filled in from reference TRBV9 and TRBJ2-3): DSGVTQTPKHLITATGQRVTLRCSPRSGDLSVYWYQQSLDQGLQFLIQYYNGEERAKGNILERFSAQQFPDLHSELNLSSLELGDSALYFCASSVQENTDTQYFGPGTRLTVL.

This chain joins TRBV5-1 and TRBJ2-5, with 9 bases matching TRBD1. This CDR3 spans 15 amino acids. The germline V gene has CDR1 SGHRS and CDR2 YFSETQ. V dropped 4 bases and J dropped 1; count of bases not matched to a gene: 5. This CDR3 reads CASSRTGASQETQYF. CDR3 DNA: TGCGCCAGCAGCCGGACAGGGGCCTCCCAAGAGACCCAGTACTTC.

This clonotype was recorded once. The chain joins TRBV20-1 to TRBJ2-5, with TRBD2 as a possible D gene (6 bases). Deletions cut 6 bases from V and 5 bases from J, with 10 bases between. This CDR3 comprises 11 residues. The V gene's germline CDR1 is DFQATT and CDR2 SNEGSKA (reference sequence). DNA for the CDR3: TGCAGTGCCCCGGCGGGGGAGACCCAGTACTTC. Its translation is CSAPAGETQYF.

The V call is TRBV7-9, the J call TRBJ1-4; 11 bases align to TRBD1. Germline V gene sequence: CDR1 SEHNR, CDR2 FQNEAQ (reference sequence). The V gene end was trimmed by 5 bases and the J gene end by 0 bases; junction bases not matched to a gene: 5. The CDR3 consists of 17 residues. The CDR3 is CASSPGTGGTTNEKLFF. The DNA of the CDR3 is TGTGCCAGCAGCCCAGGGACAGGGGGAACAACTAATGAAAAACTGTTTTTT. Using reference TRBV7-9 and TRBJ1-4 for the parts outside the CDR3, the full variable domain is DTGVSQNPRHKITKRGQNVTFRCDPISEHNRLYWYRQTLGQGPEFLTYFQNEAQLEKSRLLSDRFSAERPKGSFSTLEIQRTEQGDSAMYLCASSPGTGGTTNEKLFFGSGTQLSVL.